This TCR beta chain appears in the sequencing data of a study of blood T cells in healthy people across ages. Study findings and constraints: Total diversity from one million sequenced T cells was likely underestimated.

Primed by a sample-barcoded 5' primer and a J-beta primer mix, a second PCR proceeded for roughly 6 to 12 cycles. Each of the cDNA molecules was tagged by a template-switch adaptor with 12 random nucleotides. TCRdb independently ran MiXCR on the 5' RACE reads; one entry per CDR3 protein. This sample yields about 1.7 million distinct CDR3 sequences, of which approximately 28% are seen a single time; less than 9.5% belongs to the top ten. Donors were healthy Caucasian individuals from Russia aged roughly 6 to 90. There are a few counts of this clonotype. Its specificity is unknown. Germline V CDR1 and CDR2: SEHNR, FQNEAQ (reference sequence). V lost 1 base to trimming and J lost 10 bases, with 13 bases between them. The CDR3 length is 13 residues.

The sequence was collected from a woman aged 25 to 45 in good health. Specimen: blood. The chain recombines TRBV7-9 with TRBJ1-1; possible D gene TRBD1, 6 bases. Here the CDR3 DNA reads TGTGCCAGCAGCTTAGGGGGGCAGGGAGCAGCTTTCTTT. Residues: CASSLGGQGAAFF.